This T cell receptor (beta chain) stems from a study of cytomegalovirus exposure and HLA in healthy donors. 13 Jbeta primers and 60 Vbeta primers were used for the PCR. TCRdb keeps only in-frame clones here, not all; method: immunoSEQ multiplex PCR. The sample shows 150,000 to 200,000 clones, 65% to 80% of them seen only once. This clone appeared a few times. Its matching antigen is unknown. Germline V gene lookup returns CDR1 SGHDT and CDR2 YYEEEE. CDR3 length: 15 amino acids. Trimming left V 4 bases short and J 2 bases short, with 15 bases between. Study-level findings and limits: The study reported that TCR beta sequences accurately predicted HLA-A and HLA-B alleles in most subjects. Later analysis placed DRB1 highest and HLA-C lowest in TCR association rates, which differed by HLA locus.

This chain joins TRBV5-6 and TRBJ1-2; tentative D call: TRBD1 (5 bases). The TCR comes from a woman aged 45-65 years in good health and CMV-seropositive. Sequencing input: PBMCs. The CDR3 protein is CASSPSDRHNYGYTF. CDR3 sequence (DNA): TGTGCCAGCAGCCCTAGCGACAGACACAACTATGGCTACACCTTC.